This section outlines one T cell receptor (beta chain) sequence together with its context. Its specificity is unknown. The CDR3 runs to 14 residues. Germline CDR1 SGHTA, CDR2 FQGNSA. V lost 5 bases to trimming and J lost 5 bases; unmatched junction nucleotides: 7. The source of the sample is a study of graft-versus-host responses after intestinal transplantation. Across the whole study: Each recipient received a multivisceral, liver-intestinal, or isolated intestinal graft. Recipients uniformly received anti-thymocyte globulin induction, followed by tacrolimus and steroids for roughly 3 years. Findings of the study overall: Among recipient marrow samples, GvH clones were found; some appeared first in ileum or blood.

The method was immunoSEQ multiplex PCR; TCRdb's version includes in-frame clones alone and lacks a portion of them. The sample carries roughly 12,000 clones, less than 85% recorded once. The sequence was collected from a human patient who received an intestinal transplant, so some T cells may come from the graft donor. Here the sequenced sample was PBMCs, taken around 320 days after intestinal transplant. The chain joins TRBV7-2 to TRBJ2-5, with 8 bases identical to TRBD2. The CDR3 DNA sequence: TGTGCCAGCAGCCCCAGCGGGAGCAGGGAGACCCAGTACTTC. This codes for CASSPSGSRETQYF.